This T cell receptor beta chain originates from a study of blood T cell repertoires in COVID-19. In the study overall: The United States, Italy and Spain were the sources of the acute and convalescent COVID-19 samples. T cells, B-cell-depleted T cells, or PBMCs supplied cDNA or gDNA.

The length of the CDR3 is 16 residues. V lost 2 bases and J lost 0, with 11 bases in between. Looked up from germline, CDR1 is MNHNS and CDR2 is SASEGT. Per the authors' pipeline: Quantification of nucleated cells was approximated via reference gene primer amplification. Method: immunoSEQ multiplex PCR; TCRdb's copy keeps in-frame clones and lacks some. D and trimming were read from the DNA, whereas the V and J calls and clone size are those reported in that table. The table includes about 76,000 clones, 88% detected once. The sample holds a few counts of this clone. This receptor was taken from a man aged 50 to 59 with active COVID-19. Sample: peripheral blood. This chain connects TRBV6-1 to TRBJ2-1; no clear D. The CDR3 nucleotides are TGTGCCAGCAGTGAACGGTTGGTGAGCTCCTACAATGAGCAGTTCTTC. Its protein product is CASSERLVSSYNEQFF.